This T cell receptor beta chain is from a study of blood T cell repertoires in COVID-19. On the study more broadly: From T cells, B-cell-depleted T cells, or PBMCs came the material, which was cDNA or gDNA.

One Seattle source followed patients from active infection through their disease course. Using immunoSEQ multiplex PCR, the repertoire was profiled, and TCRdb retains in-frame clones only, with some absent. Among fewer than 450,000 clones listed, approximately 87% were seen once. Trimming left V 4 bases short and J 0 bases short, with 18 bases between. CDR1 is MNHEY and CDR2 is SMNVEV in the germline V gene (reference sequence). This CDR3 comprises 17 residues. The clonotype comes from a woman in her forties or fifties with COVID-19, enrolled during active disease. Input material: peripheral blood. The chain uses TRBV27 and TRBJ1-2; D perhaps matches TRBD1 (6 bases). The CDR3 loop is CASSSQGRGAANYGYTF. The CDR3 DNA reads TGTGCCAGCAGTTCACAGGGACGTGGGGCCGCTAACTATGGCTACACCTTC.